Listed here are 31 T cell receptor beta chains from one sample, sequenced in a study of blood T cell repertoires in COVID-19. Sequencing was performed with immunoSEQ multiplex PCR; in TCRdb, only in-frame clones are kept and a portion is missing. The data contain just over 60,000 clones, roughly 80% of them seen just once; the ten biggest clones take up about 20%. Material for sequencing was peripheral blood. The origin of the receptors is a man aged 55-75 years with acute or convalescent COVID-19.

The chain has TRBV20-1 and TRBJ2-4; D is uncertain. Trimming removed 3 bases at V and 6 bases at J, with 6 bases between. The V gene's germline CDR1 is DFQATT and CDR2 SNEGSKA (reference sequence). There are 11 residues in the CDR3. The CDR3: CSASSGNIQYF. The CDR3 DNA sequence: TGCAGTGCTAGCTCCGGAAACATTCAGTACTTC.

The rearrangement links TRBV5-1 to TRBJ1-1, with TRBD1 matching over 7 bases. The CDR3 consists of 13 residues. The V segment lost 3 bases and the J segment 5 bases; nucleotides outside the gene matches: 4. CDR1 and CDR2 from the germline V gene are SGHRS and YFSETQ. The CDR3 region is CASSYTGETEAFF. DNA of the CDR3: TGCGCCAGCAGCTATACAGGGGAAACTGAAGCTTTCTTT.

V usage is TRBV5-1 and J usage is TRBJ2-2, with unresolved D. The CDR3 has 13 residues. Trimming removed 5 bases from V and 0 bases from J, with 5 bases in between. CDR1 SGHRS and CDR2 YFSETQ come from the germline V gene. CDR3 bases: TGCGCCAGCAGGACAACGAACACCGGGGAGCTGTTTTTT. It encodes CASRTTNTGELFF. Supplemented by reference TRBV5-1 and TRBJ2-2, the full variable domain reads KAGVTQTPRYLIKTRGQQVTLSCSPISGHRSVSWYQQTPGQGLQFLFEYFSETQRNKGNFPGRFSGRQFSNSRSEMNVSTLELGDSALYLCASRTTNTGELFFGEGSRLTVL.

This rearrangement joins TRBV3-1 (or the pseudogene TRBV3-2) to TRBJ2-3; 8 nucleotides agree with TRBD1. CDR1 is LGHDT and CDR2 is YNNKEL in the germline V gene (reference sequence). V lost 0 bases to trimming and J lost 5 bases; unmatched junction nucleotides: 7. This CDR3 is built from 16 residues. The CDR3 reads CASSQEPTGVVDTQYF. Here the CDR3 DNA reads TGTGCCAGCAGCCAAGAACCGACAGGGGTGGTAGATACGCAGTATTTT.

The gene calls are TRBV18 and TRBJ2-1; possible D gene TRBD2, 6 bases. Trimming took off 3 bases at V and 4 bases at J, with 16 bases between the two ends. The CDR3 is 16 amino acids. Looked up from germline, CDR1 is KGHSH and CDR2 is LQKENI. The CDR3 nucleotides read TGTGCCAGCTCACCTGGTACCGGGACTCAATACAATGAGCAGTTCTTC. It specifies CASSPGTGTQYNEQFF.

V usage is TRBV14 and J usage is TRBJ2-7; 7 bases agree with TRBD1. Looked up from germline, CDR1 is SGHDN and CDR2 is FVKESK. V was pared by 7 bases and J by 2 bases, with 5 bases of the junction left unmatched. CDR3 length: 13 amino acids. This CDR3 is CASNLQGTYEQYF. The CDR3 nucleotides are TGTGCCAGCAACTTACAGGGGACCTACGAGCAGTACTTC. The variable domain in full, with the rest retrieved from reference TRBV14 and TRBJ2-7, is EAGVTQFPSHSVIEKGQTVTLRCDPISGHDNLYWYRRVMGKEIKFLLHFVKESKQDESGMPNNRFLAERTGGTYSTLKVQPAELEDSGVYFCASNLQGTYEQYFGPGTRLTVT.

Turning to this clone: This sample also contains other DNA sequences that code for the same CDR3. The chain is built from TRBV25-1 and TRBJ2-7, with 10 bases aligning to TRBD1. In germline, CDR1 is MGHDK, CDR2 SYGVNS. The J segment lost 9 bases and the V segment lost 4 bases, leaving 12 bases of the junction unmatched. The CDR3 sequence is 15 residues long. CDR3 nucleotide sequence: TGTGCCAGCAGTGTCCCCGGGACAGGGGTACTGGGGCAGTACTTC. Translating it yields CASSVPGTGVLGQYF.

This clone was seen only once. The chain uses TRBV7-9 and TRBJ2-1; 7 bases fit TRBD1. The CDR3 is made up of 15 amino acids. Germline V gene sequence: CDR1 SEHNR, CDR2 FQNEAQ (reference sequence). J gave up 12 bases and V 8 bases, and 19 bases lay outside the gene matches. CDR3 sequence: CASSGVGQYNEGQFF. The CDR3 bases are TGTGCCAGCTCCGGGGTGGGACAGTATAATGAAGGGCAGTTCTTC.

This clone was detected once. V is TRBV18 and J is TRBJ1-6; D remains ambiguous. Germline V lookup: CDR1 KGHSH, CDR2 LQKENI. This CDR3 is built from 13 residues. With 3 bases removed from V and 9 bases from J, the gap between germline ends came to 9 bases. As DNA, the CDR3 is TGTGCCAGCTCACCCGACACAGTTTCACCCCTCCACTTT. Translation: CASSPDTVSPLHF.

This chain uses TRBV7-9 with TRBJ2-4; a weak D match, TRBD1 (6 bases). CDR3 length: 15 amino acids. The germline CDR1 and CDR2 sequences are SEHNR and FQNEAQ (reference sequence). V shed 6 bases and J shed 8 bases, with 20 bases lying between them. CDR3: CASRGGNRDADIQYF. The CDR3 DNA reads TGTGCCAGCAGGGGTGGAAACAGGGATGCAGACATTCAGTACTTC.

The rearrangement links TRBV6-6 to TRBJ1-1; 9 bases agree with TRBD1. The CDR3 runs to 13 residues. CDR1 and CDR2 from the germline V gene are MNHNY and SVGAGI (reference sequence). V was pared by 5 bases and J by 8 bases, with 6 bases of the junction left unmatched. The chain's CDR3 is CASSRGQGGEAFF. DNA of the CDR3: TGTGCCAGCAGTCGGGGACAGGGAGGGGAAGCTTTCTTT.

The V and J genes are TRBV6-5 and TRBJ1-1; D is perhaps TRBD1 (5 bases). The CDR3 runs 14 residues. Germline loops: CDR1 MNHEY, CDR2 SVGAGI. Trimming removed 7 bases from V and 4 bases from J, with 16 bases in between. The CDR3 spells CASTLRLGATEAFF. The DNA for the CDR3 is TGTGCCAGCACCCTAAGGTTAGGGGCCACTGAAGCTTTCTTT.

This clone was counted only a few times. This chain links TRBV7-2 with TRBJ1-1, with TRBD1 matching over 11 bases. Germline V gene data show CDR1 as SGHTA and CDR2 as FQGNSA. The CDR3 has 18 residues. After removal of 2 bases from V and 0 bases from J, the junction contained 8 bases not matched to a gene. CDR3 DNA: TGTGCCAGCAGCTTAAGTCGGACAGGGGGCGCCCTGAACACTGAAGCTTTCTTT. It encodes CASSLSRTGGALNTEAFF.

In the case of this clone: A junction end diverges from the germline sequence, so it may reflect a read error. This chain connects TRBV12-3 or TRBV12-4 to TRBJ2-7; tentatively, D is TRBD2 (5 bases). This CDR3 is built from 12 residues. The CDR3: CAISIVGDEQYF. In DNA form, the CDR3 reads TGTGCCATCAGTATTGTCGGGGACGAGCAGTACTTC.

This clone was counted only a few times. This rearrangement joins TRBV3-1 (or the pseudogene TRBV3-2) to TRBJ1-2, with a weak D call TRBD1 (5 bases). The CDR3 is 14 amino acids. Deletions cut 3 bases from V and 4 bases from J, with 12 bases between. Germline CDR1 reads LGHDT; CDR2 reads YNNKEL (reference sequence). The CDR3 DNA reads TGTGCCAGCAGCCACAGGGTGTCTAGCTATGGCTACACCTTC. Its protein product is CASSHRVSSYGYTF.

This clone appeared a few times. CDR3 amino acids: CASSLWRDTQYF. The CDR3 nucleotides read TGTGCCAGCAGCTTATGGAGGGATACGCAGTATTTT. This chain connects TRBV7-6 to TRBJ2-3, with a possible D match to TRBD2 (5 bases). The CDR3 spans 12 residues. Trimming pared 2 bases from V and 6 bases from J, leaving 6 bases between. Germline lookup yields CDR1 SGHVS and CDR2 FNYEAQ.

This clone was observed a single time. The rearrangement joins TRBV3-1 (or the pseudogene TRBV3-2) to TRBJ2-2; tentatively, D is TRBD1 (6 bases). From germline, CDR1 is LGHDT and CDR2 YNNKEL (reference sequence). The CDR3 sequence is 15 residues long. Between the trimmed V and J ends, which lost 0 bases and 5 bases, there was a span of 10 bases. DNA of the CDR3: TGTGCCAGCAGCCAAGATCCCGGACAGACCGGGGAGCTGTTTTTT. This gives the protein CASSQDPGQTGELFF.

The rearrangement links TRBV19 to TRBJ2-6; D uncertain. This CDR3 region has 15 residues. CDR1 is LNHDA, CDR2 SQIVND, per germline (reference sequence). The ends were cut back, 6 bases at V and 3 bases at J, with 12 bases in the middle. CDR3 nucleotide sequence: TGTGCCAGTAGCCAACCCGGGTTTGGGGCCAACGTCCTGACTTTC. This encodes CASSQPGFGANVLTF.

V is TRBV3-1 (or the pseudogene TRBV3-2) and J is TRBJ2-7, with 8 bases identical to TRBD2. Looked up from germline, CDR1 is LGHDT and CDR2 is YNNKEL (reference sequence). The CDR3 covers 15 residues. V lost 0 bases and J lost 2; bases outside the gene matches: 3. The CDR3 region is CASSQETTSAYEQYF. In nucleotides, the CDR3 is TGTGCCAGCAGCCAAGAGACGACTAGCGCCTACGAGCAGTACTTC.

This clone was seen a few times. An end of the junction does not agree with germline; a read error may underlie this. The chain carries TRBV7-7 and TRBJ2-7, with 7 bases identical to TRBD2. The CDR3 covers 14 residues. Germline CDR1 reads SSHAT; CDR2 reads FNYEAQ (reference sequence). In DNA form, the CDR3 reads TGTGCTAGCAGCTCAGTACGGGAGGAGGACGAGCAGTACTTC. Its translation: CASSSVREEDEQYF.

This clone has a handful of counts. The chain links TRBV10-3 to TRBJ2-7; the match to TRBD2 covers 14 bases. The germline V gene has CDR1 ENHRY and CDR2 SYGVKD. Losses at the gene ends were 4 bases for V and 5 bases for J; bases not matched to a gene: 7. The CDR3 has 16 amino acids. CDR3 in DNA: TGTGCCATCAGTGGTGGGACTAGCGGGAGTTCCCACGAGCAGTACTTC. This sequence encodes CAISGGTSGSSHEQYF.

Only one count was recorded for this clone. The chain employs TRBV30 and TRBJ2-3, with a tentative D call TRBD1 (6 bases). V was shortened by 2 bases and J by 0 bases, with 12 bases between the two germline ends. The V gene's germline CDR1 is GTSNPN and CDR2 SVGIG (reference sequence). The CDR3 sequence is 15 residues long. The chain's CDR3 is CAWSLAGDSTDTQYF. CDR3 DNA sequence: TGTGCCTGGAGTTTAGCAGGGGATAGCACAGATACGCAGTATTTT.

The chain is built from TRBV19 and TRBJ1-5, with 8 bases aligning to TRBD1. CDR1 and CDR2 from the germline V gene are LNHDA and SQIVND (reference sequence). There are 14 residues in the CDR3. J lost 10 bases, V lost 5 bases, and 10 bases had no gene match. The CDR3 DNA sequence: TGTGCCAGTAGTGCAGCTAACAGGGGGAGTCCCCAGCATTTT. Translated: CASSAANRGSPQHF.

This sequence joins TRBV5-1 and TRBJ2-1; 11 nucleotides agree with TRBD2. Germline V gene lookup returns CDR1 SGHRS and CDR2 YFSETQ. The junction had 4 bases not matched to a gene; V was cut back by 0 bases and J by 8 bases. This CDR3 spans 15 amino acids. In nucleotides, the CDR3 is TGCGCCAGCAGCTTGGGACTAGCGGGAATCGATGAGCAGTTCTTC. This encodes CASSLGLAGIDEQFF.

Note on this clone: In the same sample, other DNA sequences code for this CDR3. The V gene is TRBV9, the J gene TRBJ1-2; 7 bases line up with TRBD1. This CDR3 is built from 13 residues. Germline-derived CDR1 and CDR2 are SGDLS and YYNGEE. J gave up 4 bases and V 4 bases, and 4 bases lay outside the gene matches. The CDR3 bases are TGTGCCAGCAGCCCACGGGACAGCTATGGCTACACCTTC. Encoded protein: CASSPRDSYGYTF.

The V call is TRBV11-2, the J call TRBJ2-5, with TRBD1 identical over 7 bases. Germline CDR1 SGHAT, CDR2 FQNNGV. This CDR3 has 15 residues. The V gene end was trimmed by 5 bases and the J gene end by 1 base; junction bases not matched to a gene: 7. As DNA, the CDR3 is TGTGCCAGCAGCCTACACGGACAGGTCCAAGAGACCCAGTACTTC. It encodes CASSLHGQVQETQYF.

The chain is built from TRBV5-6 and TRBJ2-7; 7 nucleotides agree with TRBD2. After removal of 0 bases from V and 6 bases from J, the junction contained 6 bases not matched to a gene. Germline CDR1 SGHDT, CDR2 YYEEEE. CDR3 size: 14 residues. The CDR3: CASSLGLAVSEQYF. CDR3 nucleotide sequence: TGTGCCAGCAGCTTGGGGCTAGCGGTCAGCGAGCAGTACTTC. The full variable domain, with the rest looked up from reference TRBV5-6 and TRBJ2-7, is DAGVTQSPTHLIKTRGQQVTLRCSPKSGHDTVSWYQQALGQGPQFIFQYYEEEERQRGNFPDRFSGHQFPNYSSELNVNALLLGDSALYLCASSLGLAVSEQYFGPGTRLTVT.

The chain employs TRBV28 and TRBJ1-5, with a tentative D call TRBD1 (6 bases). The V end lost 5 bases, the J end lost 12 bases, and 20 bases lay between the germline ends. Germline CDR1 is MDHEN and CDR2 is SYDVKM. There are 14 residues in the CDR3. CDR3: CASSVKGGLVGQHF. CDR3 in DNA: TGTGCCAGCAGTGTTAAGGGGGGGCTCGTCGGCCAGCATTTT.

The table lists this clone with a count of one. This rearrangement joins TRBV3-1 (or the pseudogene TRBV3-2) to TRBJ2-5; 12 nucleotides agree with TRBD2. Germline loops: CDR1 LGHDT, CDR2 YNNKEL (reference sequence). The CDR3 runs 16 residues. V gave up 3 bases and J gave up 3 bases; unmatched junction bases: 5. CDR3 residues: CASSHLAGGPEETQYF. In DNA, the CDR3 is TGTGCCAGCAGCCACCTAGCGGGAGGGCCTGAAGAGACCCAGTACTTC.

The J gene is TRBJ1-5, the V gene TRBV4-1; D is unresolved. The ends were cut back, 5 bases at V and 5 bases at J, with 13 bases in the middle. Germline lookup yields CDR1 MGHRA and CDR2 YSYEKL. The CDR3 extends over 14 amino acids. CDR3 region: CASSWGGLDQPQHF. The CDR3 DNA reads TGCGCCAGCAGCTGGGGAGGGTTGGATCAGCCCCAGCATTTT.

The chain couples TRBV7-2 to TRBJ2-3; tentative D call: TRBD2 (7 bases). CDR1 and CDR2 (germline): SGHTA, FQGNSA. The CDR3 contains 18 residues. V was trimmed by 5 bases and J by 5 bases, leaving 26 bases between them. CDR3 sequence reads: CASSPSAAGAWGKDTQYF. The CDR3 DNA sequence: TGTGCCAGCAGCCCTAGTGCGGCGGGGGCTTGGGGTAAAGATACGCAGTATTTT.